This T cell receptor (beta chain) was profiled in a study of T cell changes during pregnancy in multiple sclerosis. The ends were cut back, 6 bases at V and 1 base at J, with 13 bases in the middle. Germline V gene sequence: CDR1 SGHTA, CDR2 FQGTGA. The CDR3 length is 14 residues. This table comes from immunoSEQ multiplex PCR, and its TCRdb copy is limited to in-frame clones, with some not included. The sample records tens of thousands of clones, more than 90% being singletons. The chain recombines TRBV7-3 with TRBJ2-7, with TRBD2 as a possible D gene (6 bases). The sequences come from CD4+ T cells from peripheral blood mononuclear cells, collected after pregnancy. The receptor comes from a female donor in good health, enrolled as a control in a pregnancy study. The chain's CDR3 is CASRRPSVSYEQYF. In nucleotides, the CDR3 is TGTGCCAGCAGACGACCTAGCGTTTCCTACGAGCAGTACTTC.